This TCR beta chain was documented in a study of cytomegalovirus exposure and HLA in healthy donors. Study-level information: Prior work identified around 110 million unique TCR beta sequences in some 180 million T cells. Study outcomes and limitations: When a later analysis compared HLA-associated TCR beta chains with equally common others, the HLA-associated chains turned out to be more clonally expanded and to have lower generation probabilities.

From germline, CDR1 is SNHLY and CDR2 FYNNEI. The CDR3 runs to 15 residues. The V gene lost 4 bases and the J gene lost 1 base, with 11 bases spanning the gap. With respect to this clone: The antigen is undetermined.

In the PCR, 60 Vbeta and 13 Jbeta primers were used. The repertoire was sequenced with immunoSEQ multiplex PCR; TCRdb's copy has only in-frame clones and lacks some. The profile shows about 150,000 clones, around 81% of them singletons. The source is a man aged 35 to 55 in good health and CMV-seronegative. The rearrangement links TRBV2 to TRBJ2-1; possible D gene TRBD2, 5 bases. The sequencing sample was made of PBMCs. The CDR3 reads CASSVGGPSYNEQFF. In nucleotides, the CDR3 is TGTGCCAGCAGTGTTGGCGGGCCTTCCTACAATGAGCAGTTCTTC.